This is a list of T cell receptor beta chains from one sample in a study of ipilimumab plus nivolumab after autologous stem cell transplantation. Repertoires were generated with immunoSEQ multiplex PCR, while TCRdb's copy carries only in-frame clones and drops some. The sample yields 10,000 to 15,000 clones, 73% seen once. Sequenced material: PBMCs, taken in a trial of ipilimumab plus nivolumab as post-transplant consolidation. The source of these receptors is a male donor with diffuse large B-cell lymphoma. Each CDR3 is given with its conserved first and last residue. A D gene is named only where the DNA matches it firmly. Clone size, where shown, is once, few, many, or a class for clones that have expanded.

V	size	J	D	length	CDR3	DNA
TRBV7-2	-	TRBJ2-1	TRBD2	15	CASSLLAGAYNEQFF	TGTGCCAGCAGCCTACTAGCGGGAGCTTACAATGAGCAGTTCTTC
TRBV5-8	-	TRBJ1-5	-	14	CASSLEGNNQPQHF	TGTGCCAGCAGCTTGGAAGGGAACAATCAGCCCCAGCATTTT
TRBV28	few	TRBJ2-5	-	12	CASTGYQETQYF	TGTGCCAGCACTGGGTACCAAGAGACCCAGTACTTC
TRBV9	-	TRBJ2-2	-	15	CASSGGQGMPGELFF	TGTGCCAGCAGCGGGGGCCAGGGGATGCCCGGGGAGCTGTTTTTT
TRBV7-2	-	TRBJ2-2	-	14	CASSLQALTGELFF	TGTGCCAGCAGCTTACAAGCTTTGACCGGGGAGCTGTTTTTT
TRBV2	once	TRBJ1-1	-	15	CASTRQRRVNTEAFF	TGTGCCAGCACCAGACAGCGCAGGGTGAACACTGAAGCTTTCTTT
TRBV30	-	TRBJ2-7	TRBD2	16	CAWSVPGLAGDYEQYF	TGTGCCTGGAGTGTACCGGGGCTAGCGGGAGACTACGAGCAGTACTTC
TRBV5-1	-	TRBJ2-7	TRBD2	19	CASSLWASGTSGRNYEQYF	TGCGCCAGCAGCTTGTGGGCTTCCGGGACTAGCGGGAGGAATTACGAGCAGTACTTC
TRBV18	-	TRBJ2-7	TRBD2	15	CASSPGSGTTHEQYF	TGTGCCAGCTCACCCGGGTCAGGGACTACCCACGAGCAGTACTTC
TRBV4-1	-	TRBJ2-3	-	17	CASSQDGLGGSTDTQYF	TGCGCCAGCAGCCAAGATGGACTCGGCGGAAGCACAGATACGCAGTATTTT
TRBV15	-	TRBJ2-2	-	17	CATSRDGLGRTTGELFF	TGTGCCACCAGCAGAGACGGATTAGGCAGAACCACCGGGGAGCTGTTTTTT
TRBV5-4	few	TRBJ2-1	TRBD2	18	CASSPTTSGRPTYNEQFF	TGTGCCAGCAGCCCGACGACTAGCGGGAGGCCAACCTACAATGAGCAGTTCTTC
TRBV5-1	-	TRBJ2-1	-	13	CASSASSRNEQFF	TGCGCCAGCAGCGCATCTTCGAGGAATGAGCAGTTCTTC
TRBV7-9	-	TRBJ1-2	-	14	CASSLGDRSYGYTF	TGTGCCAGCAGCTTGGGGGACCGCAGCTATGGCTACACCTTC
TRBV6-6	once	TRBJ2-3	TRBD2	15	CASTPSGTSTDTQYF	TGTGCCAGCACCCCTAGCGGAACTAGCACAGATACGCAGTATTTT
TRBV28	-	TRBJ2-5	-	16	CASRGGISVRAKTQYF	TGTGCCAGCAGGGGGGGTATTTCAGTACGGGCCAAGACCCAGTACTTC